One and the same sample provided the 15 T cell receptor beta chains below, sequenced in a study of blood T cell repertoires in COVID-19. Method: immunoSEQ multiplex PCR; TCRdb's copy keeps in-frame clones and lacks some. The sample shows under 250,000 clones, about 90% of them seen only once. Input material: peripheral blood. These receptors originate from a man aged 55 to 70 with COVID-19, enrolled during active disease.

The V call is TRBV4-1, the J call TRBJ1-2; 7 bases match TRBD1. V gave up 4 bases and J gave up 2 bases; unmatched junction bases: 10. CDR3 length: 16 residues. Germline CDR1 is MGHRA and CDR2 is YSYEKL. The CDR3 loop reads CASSRKPRDSNYGYTF. Here the CDR3 DNA reads TGCGCCAGCAGCCGTAAGCCCCGGGACAGCAACTATGGCTACACCTTC.

The rearrangement uses TRBV12-3 or TRBV12-4 and TRBJ1-1, with no clear D. Trimming took 0 bases from V and 1 from J, leaving 3 bases between them. The CDR3 has 13 residues. The CDR3 sequence is CASSLAANTEAFF. The CDR3, as DNA: TGTGCCAGCAGTTTAGCAGCGAACACTGAAGCTTTCTTT.

The sample holds a few counts of this clone. The gene calls are TRBV2 and TRBJ1-6; no clear D. CDR1 SNHLY and CDR2 FYNNEI come from the germline V gene. The V end was cut by 1 base, the J end by 0 bases, with 7 bases between. The CDR3 runs 16 residues. The CDR3 DNA reads TGTGCCAGCAGTGAAGGGCAGTTCTCCTATAATTCACCCCTCCACTTT. Translating gives CASSEGQFSYNSPLHF.

This chain uses TRBV6-5 with TRBJ1-1; D not certain. V lost 5 bases and J 14 bases, leaving 12 bases between the germline ends. The CDR3 runs to 10 residues. From germline, CDR1 is MNHEY and CDR2 SVGAGI. Written as DNA, the CDR3 is TGTGCCAGCAGTCCTTTTCGAGAGTTCTTT. It codes for CASSPFREFF.

This clone has only one observation. The chain joins TRBV6-6 to TRBJ1-1, with a weak D call TRBD1 (6 bases). Germline-derived CDR1 and CDR2 are MNHNY and SVGAGI (reference sequence). The V and J ends lost 8 bases and 6 bases respectively, with 16 bases between them. There are 13 residues in the CDR3. The CDR3 sequence: CASSRGRGAEAFF. CDR3 bases: TGTGCCAGCTCGAGGGGGAGAGGCGCTGAAGCTTTCTTT.

The genes are TRBV6-4 and TRBJ2-1; D might be TRBD1 (5 bases). V was shortened by 0 bases and J by 5 bases, with 11 bases between the two germline ends. CDR3 length equals 15 residues. Per the germline V gene, CDR1 is MRHNA and CDR2 is SNTAGT. CDR3 sequence reads: CASSDSRQGNNEQFF. In nucleotides, the CDR3 is TGTGCCAGCAGTGACTCGAGGCAGGGAAACAATGAGCAGTTCTTC.

The V gene is TRBV7-9, the J gene TRBJ2-7; 9 nucleotides agree with TRBD1. J gave up 6 bases and V 1 base, and 16 bases lay outside the gene matches. This CDR3 contains 18 residues. The germline V gene encodes CDR1 SEHNR and CDR2 FQNEAQ (reference sequence). Here the CDR3 DNA reads TGTGCCAGCAGCTTAGGGGCCCCGGACAGGGGCGTCAAGGGCGAGCAGTACTTC. Its protein product is CASSLGAPDRGVKGEQYF.

This clone was seen just once. CDR3 in amino acids: CASSVGQGKDIYNGYTF. The CDR3 DNA reads as TGTGCCAGCAGCGTAGGTCAGGGAAAAGATATCTACAATGGCTACACCTTC. The chain links TRBV9 to TRBJ1-2, with D perhaps TRBD1 (5 bases). This CDR3 has 17 amino acids. Per germline, CDR1 SGDLS and CDR2 YYNGEE. Between the trimmed V and J ends, which lost 0 bases and 6 bases, there was a span of 21 bases.

The chain joins TRBV20-1 to TRBJ1-1; a possible D gene is TRBD1 (5 bases). The V gene lost 7 bases and the J gene lost 3 bases, with 9 bases spanning the gap. Germline V gives CDR1 DFQATT, CDR2 SNEGSKA (reference sequence). CDR3 length equals 11 residues. CDR3 region: CSVVGHTEAFF. Here the CDR3 DNA reads TGCAGTGTAGTGGGGCACACTGAAGCTTTCTTT.

The chain links TRBV12-3 or TRBV12-4 to TRBJ2-5, with D perhaps matching TRBD2 (6 bases). The CDR3 is made up of 13 amino acids. Trimming left V 0 bases short and J 7 bases short, with 9 bases between. In nucleotides, the CDR3 is TGTGCCAGCAGTTTAGCCCGGGGAGGGACCCAGTACTTC. Amino acids: CASSLARGGTQYF.

This rearrangement joins TRBV15 to TRBJ1-5; D is perhaps TRBD1 (6 bases). The CDR3 is 17 amino acids. Germline V gene lookup returns CDR1 LNHNV and CDR2 YYDKDF (reference sequence). Trimming removed 1 base from V and 2 bases from J, with 15 bases in between. CDR3 loop: CATSRVQGVLGNQPQHF. The DNA of the CDR3 is TGTGCCACCAGCAGAGTACAGGGAGTTTTGGGCAATCAGCCCCAGCATTTT.

The gene calls are TRBV4-1 and TRBJ2-7; 10 bases line up with TRBD2. CDR1 MGHRA and CDR2 YSYEKL come from the germline V gene. The CDR3 covers 19 residues. After removal of 3 bases from V and 6 bases from J, the junction contained 20 bases not matched to a gene. In DNA form, the CDR3 reads TGCGCCAGCAGCCACGGTCCGGGACTAGCGCGCGGAGGGGGGGTCGAGCAGTACTTC. Amino acids: CASSHGPGLARGGGVEQYF.

This chain joins TRBV9 and TRBJ2-7; no clear D gene. CDR3 length equals 15 residues. Germline V gene sequence: CDR1 SGDLS, CDR2 YYNGEE. Deletions cut 4 bases from V and 1 base from J, with 15 bases between. CDR3 sequence reads: CASSTRAPYSYEQYF. The CDR3 bases are TGTGCCAGCAGCACCCGTGCCCCCTATTCCTACGAGCAGTACTTC.

J is TRBJ2-5 and V is TRBV5-1, with TRBD2 identical over 9 bases. The CDR3 spans 17 residues. The germline gives CDR1 SGHRS, CDR2 YFSETQ. V dropped 4 bases and J dropped 0; count of bases not matched to a gene: 10. In nucleotides, the CDR3 is TGCGCCAGCAGCCTTCGCTTGAGCGGGGGGTACCAAGAGACCCAGTACTTC. Its protein product is CASSLRLSGGYQETQYF.

The gene calls are TRBV7-3 and TRBJ2-2, with 8 bases aligning to TRBD2. The germline V gene has CDR1 SGHTA and CDR2 FQGTGA. The CDR3 has 14 amino acids. The V and J ends lost 3 bases and 8 bases, in that order; junction bases with no gene match: 5. The CDR3 protein is CASSLGLVTGELFF. As DNA, the CDR3 is TGTGCCAGCAGCTTGGGACTAGTGACTGGGGAGCTGTTTTTT.